This TCR beta chain was recorded in a study of control samples from healthy donors and cancer patients. V was cut by 2 bases and J by 6 bases, with 4 bases left in between. The CDR3 runs to 12 residues. The germline CDR1 and CDR2 sequences are LGHDT and YNNKEL (reference sequence). Only in-frame clones appear in the TCRdb table, and some are missing; sequencing was by immunoSEQ multiplex PCR. This sample carries about 44,000 clones, around 75% of them seen once, and the ten largest clones take approximately 17%. Material for sequencing was formalin-fixed, paraffin-embedded tissue. The gene calls are TRBV3-1 (or the pseudogene TRBV3-2) and TRBJ2-2; no definite D call. The TCR sequence derives from a male donor with melanoma. The DNA for the CDR3 is TGTGCCAGCAGCCAAACCTCCGGGGAGCTGTTTTTT. The encoded protein is CASSQTSGELFF.